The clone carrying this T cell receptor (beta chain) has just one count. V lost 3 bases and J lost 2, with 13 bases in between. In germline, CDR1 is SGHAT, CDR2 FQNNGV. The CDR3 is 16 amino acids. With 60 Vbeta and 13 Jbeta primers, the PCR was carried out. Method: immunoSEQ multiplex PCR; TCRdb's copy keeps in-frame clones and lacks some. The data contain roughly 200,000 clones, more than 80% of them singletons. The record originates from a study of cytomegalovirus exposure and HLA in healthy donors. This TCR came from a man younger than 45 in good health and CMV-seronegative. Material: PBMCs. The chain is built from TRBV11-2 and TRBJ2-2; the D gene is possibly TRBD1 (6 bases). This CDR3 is CASSFPGQGNTGELFF. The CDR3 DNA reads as TGTGCCAGCAGCTTTCCGGGACAAGGTAACACCGGGGAGCTGTTTTTT. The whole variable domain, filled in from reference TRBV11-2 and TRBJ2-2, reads EAGVAQSPRYKIIEKRQSVAFWCNPISGHATLYWYQQILGQGPKLLIQFQNNGVVDDSQLPKDRFSAERLKGVDSTLKIQPAKLEDSAVYLCASSFPGQGNTGELFFGEGSRLTVL.